This TCR beta chain was profiled in a study of OX40 agonist ivuxolimab in advanced cancers. For the study at large: Patients received intravenous ivuxolimab every 2 weeks at 0.01 to 10 mg/kg.

The CDR3 is 15 amino acids. V shed 1 base and J shed 1 base, with 10 bases lying between them. CDR1 and CDR2 (germline): SGHAT, FQNNGV. The method was immunoSEQ multiplex PCR; TCRdb's version includes in-frame clones alone and lacks a portion of them. This table holds some 50,000 clones, about 87% found once. The source material was CD4+ or CD8+ T cells sorted from blood, sampled in a trial of the OX40 agonist ivuxolimab. This TCR derives from an adult with an advanced solid tumor such as melanoma, head and neck, liver or kidney cancer. V usage is TRBV11-2 and J usage is TRBJ1-1; the D gene is possibly TRBD1 (6 bases). This CDR3 reads CASSLVVGGNTEAFF. CDR3 bases: TGTGCCAGCAGCTTAGTGGTAGGGGGGAACACTGAAGCTTTCTTT.